What follows describes a single TCR beta chain. Using immunoSEQ multiplex PCR, the repertoire was profiled, and TCRdb retains in-frame clones only, with some absent. The profile covers hundreds of thousands of clones, with 70% to 80% appearing a single time and about 6.7% taken by the ten largest. CDR1 and CDR2 (germline): SGHNT, YYREEE (reference sequence). The V and J ends lost 3 bases and 5 bases, in that order; junction bases with no gene match: 11. This CDR3 comprises 15 residues. This sample was taken from a study of cytotoxic CD8 clonotypes in ibrutinib-treated CLL. The specimen was PBMCs, collected before ibrutinib treatment. The J gene is TRBJ2-7, the V gene TRBV5-4; TRBD1 aligns across 7 bases. The receptor's source is a human donor with chronic lymphocytic leukemia. CDR3 loop: CASSSTKTGLDEQYF. The DNA for the CDR3 is TGTGCCAGCAGCTCGACAAAGACAGGGCTGGACGAGCAGTACTTC.